The T cell receptor (beta chain) described here comes from a study of blood T cell repertoires in COVID-19. Study information: Samples representing acute and convalescent COVID-19 were sourced from the United States, Italy and Spain.

TCRdb's copy holds only in-frame clones and misses some; the assay was immunoSEQ multiplex PCR. Here the sample spans around 130,000 clones, 88% being singletons. V lost 1 base, J lost 3 bases, and 5 bases stayed unmatched. The CDR3 is made up of 15 amino acids. The source material was peripheral blood. The V gene is TRBV23-1, the J gene TRBJ1-2; 7 bases are shared with TRBD1. TRBV23-1 counts as an open reading frame of uncertain function. The TCR was taken from a man between 65 and 79 years old with active COVID-19. The CDR3 here is CASSQCRGPHYGYTF. In DNA form, the CDR3 reads TGCGCCAGCAGTCAATGTAGGGGGCCTCACTATGGCTACACCTTC.